These 26 T cell receptor beta chains share one sample of origin, sequenced in a study of OX40 agonist ivuxolimab in advanced cancers. This table comes from immunoSEQ multiplex PCR, and its TCRdb copy is limited to in-frame clones, with some not included. The sample carries tens of thousands of clones, 85% recorded once. This material consisted of CD4+ or CD8+ T cells sorted from blood, taken in a trial of the OX40 agonist ivuxolimab. The receptor set was obtained from an adult with an advanced solid tumor such as melanoma, head and neck, liver or kidney cancer.

The chain couples TRBV7-9 to TRBJ2-3, with a weak D call TRBD2 (5 bases). Per germline, CDR1 SEHNR and CDR2 FQNEAQ (reference sequence). Trimming left V 1 base short and J 1 base short, with 12 bases between. The CDR3 is 16 residues long. The CDR3 reads CASSLVLSGGTDTQYF. The CDR3 DNA sequence: TGTGCCAGCAGCTTAGTATTGAGCGGAGGCACAGATACGCAGTATTTT.

This clone has a handful of counts. This chain links TRBV10-3 with TRBJ2-1; tentative D call: TRBD1 (6 bases). CDR3 size: 13 residues. The V gene lost 4 bases and the J gene lost 5 bases, with 9 bases spanning the gap. Per germline, CDR1 ENHRY and CDR2 SYGVKD. The CDR3: CAISGRQDNEQFF. In DNA, the CDR3 is TGTGCCATCAGTGGCCGACAGGACAATGAGCAGTTCTTC.

The chain couples TRBV4-1 to TRBJ2-7; no definite D call. The V end was cut by 0 bases, the J end by 2 bases, with 11 bases between. This CDR3 contains 15 residues. Per the germline V gene, CDR1 is MGHRA and CDR2 is YSYEKL. The CDR3 region is CASSQEGKAAYEQYF. The CDR3 bases are TGCGCCAGCAGCCAAGAGGGCAAGGCAGCCTACGAGCAGTACTTC.

V and J are TRBV7-2 and TRBJ2-1, with 10 bases aligning to TRBD2. V dropped 5 bases and J dropped 8; count of bases not matched to a gene: 12. In germline, CDR1 is SGHTA, CDR2 FQGNSA. CDR3 length: 16 residues. CDR3 in amino acids: CASSPRALAGVYEQFF. The CDR3 DNA reads TGTGCCAGCAGCCCAAGAGCCCTAGCGGGAGTGTATGAGCAGTTCTTC.

The V gene is TRBV27, the J gene TRBJ1-3; no reliable D call. The germline CDR1 and CDR2 sequences are MNHEY and SMNVEV (reference sequence). Trimming took off 5 bases at V and 2 bases at J, with 10 bases between the two ends. The CDR3 runs to 14 residues. The CDR3 protein is CASSESKTGNTIYF. CDR3 nucleotide sequence: TGTGCCAGCAGTGAGTCCAAAACTGGAAACACCATATATTTT.

The chain carries TRBV19 and TRBJ2-1; D possibly uses TRBD1 or TRBD2 (5 bases each). Between the trimmed V and J ends, which lost 5 bases and 10 bases, there was a span of 15 bases. CDR3 length: 13 residues. The germline CDR1 and CDR2 sequences are LNHDA and SQIVND (reference sequence). CDR3 coding DNA: TGTGCCAGTAGTGTAAGTCACAGGAGGGAGCAGTTCTTC. It specifies CASSVSHRREQFF.

V usage is TRBV27 and J usage is TRBJ2-6; TRBD1 is a possible D gene (5 bases). Germline-derived CDR1 and CDR2 are MNHEY and SMNVEV (reference sequence). The ends were cut back, 5 bases at V and 2 bases at J, with 10 bases in the middle. CDR3 length: 15 residues. This CDR3 is CASSPQGTGANVLTF. Here the CDR3 DNA reads TGTGCCAGCAGTCCCCAGGGAACTGGGGCCAACGTCCTGACTTTC.

This sequence joins TRBV2 and TRBJ2-1; 16 bases are a match to TRBD2. The V gene's germline CDR1 is SNHLY and CDR2 FYNNEI. CDR3 length: 20 amino acids. V dropped 5 bases and J dropped 2; count of bases not matched to a gene: 12. In DNA form, the CDR3 reads TGTGCCAGCAGTCCAAATATGGGACTAGCGGGAGGGCCGACCTACAATGAGCAGTTCTTC. It translates to CASSPNMGLAGGPTYNEQFF.

The sample holds a few counts of this clone. This chain's CDR3 is CASSAAFSQPQHF. In DNA, the CDR3 is TGTGCCAGCAGTGCGGCTTTCAGTCAGCCCCAGCATTTT. The genes are TRBV2 and TRBJ1-5, with unresolved D. Germline-derived CDR1 and CDR2 are SNHLY and FYNNEI. V was pared by 4 bases and J by 6 bases, with 10 bases between. The CDR3 sequence is 13 residues long. The whole variable domain, remainder taken from reference TRBV2 and TRBJ1-5, is EPEVTQTPSHQVTQMGQEVILRCVPISNHLYFYWYRQILGQKVEFLVSFYNNEISEKSEIFDDQFSVERPDGSNFTLKIRSTKLEDSAMYFCASSAAFSQPQHFGDGTRLSIL.

The V gene is TRBV7-9, the J gene TRBJ2-1, with TRBD1 matching over 7 bases. Germline loops: CDR1 SEHNR, CDR2 FQNEAQ (reference sequence). The CDR3 spans 15 residues. Trimming removed 5 bases from V and 6 bases from J; junction bases left unmatched: 10. The CDR3 bases are TGTGCCAGCAGCGGGCGTTTGACAGGGAGCAATGAGCAGTTCTTC. Translation: CASSGRLTGSNEQFF.

The V and J genes are TRBV28 and TRBJ1-5; 9 bases line up with TRBD1. The CDR3 contains 15 residues. V trimming: 6 bases; J trimming: 7 bases; junction bases outside the gene matches: 10. In germline, CDR1 is MDHEN, CDR2 SYDVKM. The CDR3 loop reads CASRERDRAEQPQHF. CDR3 nucleotide sequence: TGTGCCAGCAGGGAACGGGACAGGGCAGAACAGCCCCAGCATTTT.

The chain joins TRBV19 to TRBJ2-3; 15 positions match TRBD2. Germline V gene sequence: CDR1 LNHDA, CDR2 SQIVND (reference sequence). V was pared by 6 bases and J by 1 base, with 8 bases of the junction left unmatched. The CDR3 totals 18 residues. CDR3 nucleotide sequence: TGTGCCAGTAGGCGGACTAGCGGGAGGGCCAGCCGCACAGATACGCAGTATTTT. The encoded protein is CASRRTSGRASRTDTQYF.

This chain uses TRBV28 with TRBJ1-5; D remains unclear. CDR1 MDHEN and CDR2 SYDVKM come from the germline V gene. Trimming cost V 0 bases and J 0 bases, with 6 bases left between them. The length of the CDR3 is 15 residues. This CDR3 is CASSLWQISNQPQHF. DNA for the CDR3: TGTGCCAGCAGTTTATGGCAGATTAGCAATCAGCCCCAGCATTTT.

The chain links TRBV7-2 to TRBJ2-1; perhaps TRBD1 as D (6 bases). The germline V and J ends were trimmed by 3 bases and 8 bases, with 17 bases remaining between them. CDR1 SGHTA and CDR2 FQGNSA come from the germline V gene. The CDR3 contains 15 residues. The CDR3 region has the DNA TGTGCCAGCAGCTTTGCCAGGGGCCTGGTGGATGAGCAGTTCTTC. Its protein product is CASSFARGLVDEQFF.

This sequence joins TRBV7-9 and TRBJ2-7; 11 positions match TRBD2. V dropped 5 bases and J dropped 0; count of bases not matched to a gene: 3. This CDR3 spans 15 amino acids. The germline CDR1 and CDR2 sequences are SEHNR and FQNEAQ (reference sequence). The chain's CDR3 is CASSRGLAASYEQYF. The CDR3 DNA reads TGTGCCAGCAGCCGGGGACTAGCGGCCTCCTACGAGCAGTACTTC.

V gene TRBV13 combines with J gene TRBJ2-3, with D possibly matching TRBD2 (6 bases). V was shortened by 4 bases and J by 5 bases, with 19 bases between the two germline ends. This CDR3 is 16 amino acids long. Germline V gene data show CDR1 as PRHDT and CDR2 as FYEKMQ (reference sequence). CDR3 sequence: CASSSIERVSLDTQYF. DNA of the CDR3: TGTGCCAGCAGCTCGATCGAGCGGGTTTCATTAGATACGCAGTATTTT.

This clone was detected a few times. The V and J genes are TRBV11-1 and TRBJ2-1; 11 bases line up with TRBD2. Germline V gene sequence: CDR1 SGHAT, CDR2 FQDESV (reference sequence). The CDR3 contains 15 residues. The V and J ends lost 5 bases and 8 bases, in that order; junction bases with no gene match: 8. This CDR3 reads CASSPTSGSFYEQFF. In DNA, the CDR3 is TGTGCCAGCAGCCCTACTAGCGGGAGTTTCTATGAGCAGTTCTTC.

The V gene is TRBV4-3, the J gene TRBJ2-1; tentatively, D is TRBD2 (6 bases). The ends were cut back, 1 base at V and 6 bases at J, with 16 bases in the middle. The length of the CDR3 is 16 residues. The germline CDR1 and CDR2 sequences are LGHNA and YSLEER. This chain's CDR3 is CASSQVPLAASNEQFF. The DNA of the CDR3 is TGCGCCAGCAGCCAAGTCCCACTAGCAGCCTCCAATGAGCAGTTCTTC.

This clone appeared a few times. This rearrangement joins TRBV5-1 to TRBJ1-2; no definite D call. Germline-derived CDR1 and CDR2 are SGHRS and YFSETQ. Trimming shortened V by 3 bases and J by 8 bases, and 17 bases separated the two germline ends. The CDR3 sequence is 14 residues long. CDR3 nucleotide sequence: TGCGCCAGCAGCTCGGACGGGCTGATTGAGGGCTACACCTTC. This sequence encodes CASSSDGLIEGYTF.

The CDR3 spells CASSGVSGRTVQETQYF. CDR3 nucleotides: TGCGCCAGCAGCGGCGTCAGCGGGAGGACCGTCCAAGAGACCCAGTACTTC. The V and J genes are TRBV5-1 and TRBJ2-5, with 9 bases fitting TRBD2. With V trimmed by 4 bases and J by 1 base, 11 bases remained unmatched. CDR1 and CDR2 (germline): SGHRS, YFSETQ. This CDR3 is built from 17 residues.

J is TRBJ2-7 and V is TRBV7-2; 10 bases fit TRBD2. Trimming cost V 5 bases and J 2 bases; bases outside gene matches: 6. In germline, CDR1 is SGHTA, CDR2 FQGNSA. The CDR3 spans 15 residues. The CDR3 region has the DNA TGTGCCAGCAGCCCCCCCCTAGCGGGAGCCTACGAGCAGTACTTC. Its translation: CASSPPLAGAYEQYF.

This clone was found once. The V gene is TRBV28, the J gene TRBJ2-7, with 7 bases identical to TRBD1. Germline V gene sequence: CDR1 MDHEN, CDR2 SYDVKM. The CDR3 loop spans 11 amino acids. After removal of 9 bases from V and 5 bases from J, the junction contained 4 bases not matched to a gene. CDR3 loop: CASSRGNEQYF. CDR3 sequence (DNA): TGTGCCAGTAGCAGGGGGAACGAGCAGTACTTC.

The chain employs TRBV18 and TRBJ2-3; TRBD1 matches at 9 bases. Per germline, CDR1 KGHSH and CDR2 LQKENI. The CDR3 is 19 residues long. The junction had 16 bases not matched to a gene; V was cut back by 4 bases and J by 2 bases. CDR3: CASSRGTGSLAAATDTQYF. CDR3 nucleotides: TGTGCCAGCTCACGCGGGACAGGGTCCCTAGCGGCTGCCACAGATACGCAGTATTTT.

This clone has a single count. The gene calls are TRBV6-6 and TRBJ2-1, with TRBD2 matching over 10 bases. Germline V gene sequence: CDR1 MNHNY, CDR2 SVGAGI (reference sequence). This CDR3 contains 13 residues. V lost 7 bases to trimming and J lost 9 bases; unmatched junction nucleotides: 6. CDR3 coding DNA: TGTGCCAGCACGGCCGCTAGCGGGGGTGAGCAGTTCTTC. It encodes CASTAASGGEQFF.

The genes are TRBV7-2 and TRBJ1-1; 7 bases line up with TRBD1. Germline V gene data show CDR1 as SGHTA and CDR2 as FQGNSA. CDR3 length equals 13 residues. Losses at the gene ends were 4 bases for V and 6 bases for J; bases not matched to a gene: 5. CDR3 sequence reads: CASSSYGQAEAFF. In DNA form, the CDR3 reads TGTGCCAGCAGCTCATACGGACAGGCTGAAGCTTTCTTT.

This chain joins TRBV11-3 and TRBJ1-1; D is unclear. Germline V CDR1 and CDR2: SGHNT, YENEEA. Trimming pared 3 bases from V and 4 bases from J, leaving 3 bases between. This CDR3 comprises 11 residues. The chain's CDR3 is CASSLTTEAFF. CDR3 sequence (DNA): TGTGCCAGCAGCTTGACCACTGAAGCTTTCTTT.